This is a list of T cell receptor beta chains from one sample in a study of radiotherapy plus CTLA-4 blockade in lung cancer. The assay was immunoSEQ multiplex PCR, and TCRdb's table has in-frame clones only and misses some. The table records 40,000 to 55,000 clones, 75% to 90% of them present only once. The material was peripheral blood, obtained from a patient treated with radiotherapy plus ipilimumab. The origin of the receptors is a human donor with non-small cell lung cancer that progressed on radiotherapy plus ipilimumab. Some clones in this sample may be carry-over from other donors' samples. CDR3s include the opening cysteine and the closing phenylalanine or tryptophan. D genes are given only for firm matches. Some rows mark clone size as missing; the rest say once, few, many or name a class of expanded clone.

v_gene	j_gene	d_gene	abundance	CDR3aa	CDR3nt
TRBV9	TRBJ2-3	.	.	CASSGGPTDTQYF	TGTGCCAGCAGCGGGGGGCCCACAGATACGCAGTATTTT
TRBV27	TRBJ2-7	.	.	CASSSPGISYEQYF	TGTGCCAGCAGTTCCCCAGGGATCTCCTACGAGCAGTACTTC
TRBV15	TRBJ2-7	TRBD2	once	CATSSDRGGAYEQYF	TGTGCCACCAGCAGCGACCGGGGGGGGGCCTACGAGCAGTACTTC
TRBV9	TRBJ1-1	.	.	CASSVAQVPDTEAFF	TGTGCCAGCAGCGTAGCCCAGGTTCCTGACACTGAAGCTTTCTTT
TRBV18	TRBJ2-1	.	.	CASSPQLGLSYNEQFF	TGTGCCAGCTCACCCCAACTAGGCCTCTCCTACAATGAGCAGTTCTTC
TRBV4-3	TRBJ1-4	TRBD1	few	CASSQWTGAGEKLFF	TGCGCCAGCAGCCAATGGACAGGGGCAGGTGAAAAACTGTTTTTT
TRBV27	TRBJ1-2	.	.	CATQTGVGGYTF	TGTGCCACCCAGACCGGAGTAGGTGGCTACACCTTC
TRBV27	TRBJ2-1	.	few	CASSFPTQGGEQFF	TGTGCCAGCAGTTTCCCCACCCAAGGGGGTGAGCAGTTCTTC
TRBV5-1	TRBJ2-5	TRBD2	.	CASSLARRGSQETQYF	TGCGCCAGCAGCTTGGCCAGGCGGGGGTCACAGGAGACCCAGTACTTC
TRBV5-1	TRBJ2-5	.	.	CASKIQGTETQYF	TGCGCCAGCAAGATACAGGGTACAGAGACCCAGTACTTC
TRBV7-9	TRBJ2-3	TRBD2	.	CASSLGLAGDTQYF	TGTGCCAGCAGCTTAGGACTAGCGGGAGATACGCAGTATTTT
TRBV5-1	TRBJ2-5	.	.	CASSPMITRRETQYF	TGCGCCAGCAGCCCGATGATTACTAGACGGGAGACCCAGTACTTC
TRBV29-1	TRBJ1-2	.	.	CSVDRAINYGYTF	TGCAGCGTTGACAGGGCAATTAACTATGGCTACACCTTC
TRBV27	TRBJ2-3	TRBD1	.	CASSPRDRVTDTQYF	TGTGCCAGCAGCCCGAGGGACAGAGTCACAGATACGCAGTATTTT
TRBV18	TRBJ1-1	.	.	CASSPLRTGIRITEAFF	TGTGCCAGCTCACCTCTCCGGACGGGAATTAGAATCACTGAAGCTTTCTTT
TRBV28	TRBJ2-4	.	.	CASIGLVRDIQYF	TGTGCCAGCATTGGTCTAGTACGGGACATTCAGTACTTC
TRBV5-5	TRBJ1-5	.	.	CASSLISSNQPQHF	TGTGCCAGCAGCTTGATATCTAGCAATCAGCCCCAGCATTTT
TRBV6-5	TRBJ1-3	.	few	CASSLKTGGGTIYF	TGTGCCAGCAGTTTGAAGACAGGCGGCGGCACCATATATTTT
TRBV6-6	TRBJ2-3	.	few	CAGQRTSTDTQYF	TGTGCCGGTCAGCGGACTAGCACAGATACGCAGTATTTT
TRBV30	TRBJ1-6	TRBD1	.	CAWGGQGDSPLHF	TGTGCCTGGGGGGGACAGGGGGATTCACCCCTCCACTTT
TRBV25-1	TRBJ2-7	TRBD2	.	CASTFGGLAGSEQYF	TGTGCCAGCACCTTTGGCGGACTAGCGGGCTCCGAGCAGTACTTC
TRBV6-6	TRBJ1-4	.	.	CASTLTGDEKLFF	TGTGCCAGCACCCTTACCGGGGATGAAAAACTGTTTTTT
TRBV10-1	TRBJ1-1	.	.	CASSESRGSEAFF	TGCGCCAGCAGTGAGTCTCGGGGTTCTGAAGCTTTCTTT
TRBV6-1	TRBJ1-4	.	.	CASAEAWASEGGLFF	TGTGCCAGCGCGGAGGCGTGGGCCAGCGAGGGAGGGCTGTTTTTT
TRBV10-1	TRBJ2-3	.	few	CASSENRDTQYF	TGCGCCAGCAGTGAGAATCGGGATACGCAGTATTTT
TRBV9	TRBJ1-1	.	.	CASSLGVGTEAFF	TGTGCCAGCAGCCTCGGGGTCGGGACTGAAGCTTTCTTT
TRBV7-2	TRBJ1-5	TRBD1	.	CASSDRGGQPQHF	TGTGCCAGCAGCGACAGGGGGGGTCAGCCCCAGCATTTT
TRBV6-5	TRBJ1-2	TRBD1	.	CASSQTGNYGYTF	TGTGCCAGCAGTCAGACAGGGAACTATGGCTACACCTTC
TRBV2	TRBJ2-1	TRBD2	.	CASSSRTSANFYNEQFF	TGTGCCAGCTCCTCGAGGACTAGCGCAAACTTCTACAATGAGCAGTTCTTC
TRBV6-5	TRBJ2-7	TRBD1	.	CASSYSVTGVNEQYF	TGTGCCAGCAGTTACTCCGTGACAGGGGTTAACGAGCAGTACTTC
TRBV27	TRBJ2-7	TRBD2	.	CASSFAGPRRGVEQYF	TGTGCCAGCAGTTTCGCAGGGCCAAGGCGGGGGGTCGAGCAGTACTTC
TRBV4-1	TRBJ2-5	.	.	CASSLEGETQYF	TGCGCCAGCAGTCTGGAGGGAGAGACCCAGTACTTC
TRBV7-9	TRBJ2-4	.	.	CASSLSNQGNAKNIQYF	TGTGCCAGCAGCTTAAGCAACCAGGGTAACGCCAAAAACATTCAGTACTTC
TRBV30	TRBJ2-5	.	once	CAWRLSGGQETQYF	TGTGCCTGGAGGCTTAGCGGAGGGCAAGAGACCCAGTACTTC
TRBV9	TRBJ2-3	.	.	CASSRGLLSTDTQYF	TGTGCCAGCAGCAGAGGTCTGCTTAGCACAGATACGCAGTATTTT
TRBV10-2	TRBJ2-3	.	.	CASSEVPLSGLTDTQYF	TGCGCCAGCAGTGAGGTCCCCTTGAGCGGGCTTACAGATACGCAGTATTTT
TRBV5-1	TRBJ2-1	TRBD2	.	CASSSGTSDNNEQFF	TGCGCCAGCAGCAGCGGGACTAGCGACAACAATGAGCAGTTCTTC